This TCR beta chain appears in the sequencing data of a study of cytomegalovirus exposure and HLA in healthy donors. The study's findings and limits: Fewer N-insertions than the approximately 700-donor mean were reportedly shown by an Asian-associated ancestry cluster in a later analysis. TCR beta sequences numbering more than 15,000 were associated with HLA alleles at 0.05 false discovery rate in a later analysis. In a later analysis, HLA-associated beta chains showed higher expansion and lower generation probabilities than comparable chains. Despite most TCR sequences being rare, some public TCRs occurred in many donors.

A word on this clone: Its antigen remains unidentified.

PCR was performed using 60 Vbeta and 13 Jbeta primers. The assay was immunoSEQ multiplex PCR, and TCRdb's table has in-frame clones only and misses some. The sample contains 150,000 to 190,000 clones, about three quarters of which appear only once. V was clipped by 2 bases and J by 6 bases; unmatched bases: 2. CDR3 length: 14 residues. From germline, CDR1 is SGHAT and CDR2 FQNNGV. The TCR was taken from a man between 18 and 35 years old in good health and CMV-seronegative. The sequenced material came from PBMCs. This chain links TRBV11-2 with TRBJ1-4; 8 nucleotides match TRBD1. The DNA for the CDR3 is TGTGCCAGCAGCTTATCAGGGGGCTATGAAAAACTGTTTTTT. It encodes CASSLSGGYEKLFF.